The present T cell receptor (beta chain) was sequenced within a study of blood T cell repertoires in COVID-19. This table comes from immunoSEQ multiplex PCR, and its TCRdb copy is limited to in-frame clones, with some not included. The sample yields some 370,000 clones, about 89% seen once. The CDR3 loop spans 15 amino acids. The V segment lost 9 bases and the J segment 2 bases; nucleotides outside the gene matches: 10. The germline V gene has CDR1 SNHLY and CDR2 FYNNEI. The gene calls are TRBV2 and TRBJ2-3; 8 bases are a match to TRBD1. This TCR came from a young woman with COVID-19, enrolled during active disease. The material sequenced was peripheral blood. The CDR3 sequence: CARGDRDRYTDTQYF. Written as DNA, the CDR3 is TGTGCCAGAGGGGACCGGGACAGGTACACAGATACGCAGTATTTT.